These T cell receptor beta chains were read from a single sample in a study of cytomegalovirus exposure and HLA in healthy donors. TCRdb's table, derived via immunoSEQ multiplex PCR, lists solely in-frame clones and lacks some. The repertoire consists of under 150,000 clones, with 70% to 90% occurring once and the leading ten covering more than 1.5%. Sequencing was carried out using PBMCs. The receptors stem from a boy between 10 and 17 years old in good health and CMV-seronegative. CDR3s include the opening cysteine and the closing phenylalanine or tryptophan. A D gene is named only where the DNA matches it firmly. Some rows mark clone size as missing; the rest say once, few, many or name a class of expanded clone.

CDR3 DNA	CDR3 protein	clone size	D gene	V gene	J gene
TGCGCCAGCAGCCAAGAGTTGAGACAGGGGTACTATGGCTACACCTTC	CASSQELRQGYYGYTF	-	TRBD1	TRBV4-3	TRBJ1-2
TGTGCCAGCAGCTTAGGGGCCACTGAAGCTTTCTTT	CASSLGATEAFF	-	-	TRBV7-9	TRBJ1-1
TGTGCCAGCTGGGTTGGAGGCACGACCGAGCAGTTCTTC	CASWVGGTTEQFF	few	-	TRBV5-4	TRBJ2-1
TGCGCCAGCAGCTTTTTGCACCCGGGGACAGGCGAGGGGCTGAATGAGCAGTTCTTC	CASSFLHPGTGEGLNEQFF	-	TRBD1	TRBV5-1	TRBJ2-1
TGTGCCAGCAGCTTACAAGGAGTGAACACTGAAGCTTTCTTT	CASSLQGVNTEAFF	-	-	TRBV7-2	TRBJ1-1
TGTGCCTGGAGTGTACGAGGATCCTACGAGCAGTACTTC	CAWSVRGSYEQYF	-	-	TRBV30	TRBJ2-7
TGTGCCAGTCGGGACAATCCTTTCTCTGGAAACACCATATATTTT	CASRDNPFSGNTIYF	-	-	TRBV13	TRBJ1-3
TGTGCCAGCAGCAAAGGACGGGGGAGCTACATTCAGTACTTC	CASSKGRGSYIQYF	-	-	TRBV21-1	TRBJ2-4
TGTGCCAGCAGCTTAGCCGGGACAGGGGTCACCGGGGAGCTGTTTTTT	CASSLAGTGVTGELFF	-	TRBD1	TRBV7-9	TRBJ2-2
TGTGCCAGCAGCTTATTTCCCGCAGATACGCAGTATTTT	CASSLFPADTQYF	-	-	TRBV7-2	TRBJ2-3
TGTGCCAGCAGCAAGCGAAACAGGGGAGACACTGAAGCTTTCTTT	CASSKRNRGDTEAFF	-	-	TRBV21-1	TRBJ1-1
TGTGCCAGCAGCCAAGATCGAGTTAACTATGGCTACACCTTC	CASSQDRVNYGYTF	-	-	TRBV14	TRBJ1-2